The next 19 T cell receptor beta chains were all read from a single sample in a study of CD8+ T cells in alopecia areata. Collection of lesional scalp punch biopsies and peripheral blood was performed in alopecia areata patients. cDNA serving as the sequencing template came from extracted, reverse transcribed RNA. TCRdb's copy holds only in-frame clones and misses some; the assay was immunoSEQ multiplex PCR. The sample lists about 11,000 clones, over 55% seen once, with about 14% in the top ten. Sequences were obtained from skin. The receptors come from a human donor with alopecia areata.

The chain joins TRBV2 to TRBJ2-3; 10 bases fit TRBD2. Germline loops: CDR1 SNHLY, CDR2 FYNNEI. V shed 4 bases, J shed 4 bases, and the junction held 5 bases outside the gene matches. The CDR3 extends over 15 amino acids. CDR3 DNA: TGTGCCAGCAGTGGAGCGGGAGGGAGACCAGATACGCAGTATTTT. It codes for CASSGAGGRPDTQYF. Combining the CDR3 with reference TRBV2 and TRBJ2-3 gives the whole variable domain EPEVTQTPSHQVTQMGQEVILRCVPISNHLYFYWYRQILGQKVEFLVSFYNNEISEKSEIFDDQFSVERPDGSNFTLKIRSTKLEDSAMYFCASSGAGGRPDTQYFGPGTRLTVL.

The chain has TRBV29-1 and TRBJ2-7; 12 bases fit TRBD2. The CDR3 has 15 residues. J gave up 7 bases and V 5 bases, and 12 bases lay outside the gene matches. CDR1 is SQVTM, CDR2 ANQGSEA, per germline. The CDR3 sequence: CSVLDVASGRGEQYF. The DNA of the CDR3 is TGCAGCGTTCTCGACGTCGCTAGCGGGAGGGGAGAGCAGTACTTC.

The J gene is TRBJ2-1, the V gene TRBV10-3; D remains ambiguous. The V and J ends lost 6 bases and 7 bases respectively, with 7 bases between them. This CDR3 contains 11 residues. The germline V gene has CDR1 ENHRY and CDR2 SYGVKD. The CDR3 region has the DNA TGTGCCATCAGGGGCCCTAATGAGCAGTTCTTC. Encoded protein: CAIRGPNEQFF.

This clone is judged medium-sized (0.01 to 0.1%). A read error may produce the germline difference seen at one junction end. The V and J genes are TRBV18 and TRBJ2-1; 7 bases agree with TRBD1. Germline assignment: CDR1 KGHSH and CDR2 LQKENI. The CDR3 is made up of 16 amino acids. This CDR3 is CASSPPTGQLYNEQFF. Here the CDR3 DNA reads TGTGCCAGCTCTCCACCGACAGGGCAACTCTACAATGAGCAGTTCTTC.

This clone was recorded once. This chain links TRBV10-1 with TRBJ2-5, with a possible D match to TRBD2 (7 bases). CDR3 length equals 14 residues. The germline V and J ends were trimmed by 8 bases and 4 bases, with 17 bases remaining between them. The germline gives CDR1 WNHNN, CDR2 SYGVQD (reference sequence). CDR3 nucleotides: TGCGCCAGCCGGGGGGCCGGGGAGGCAGAGACCCAGTACTTC. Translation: CASRGAGEAETQYF.

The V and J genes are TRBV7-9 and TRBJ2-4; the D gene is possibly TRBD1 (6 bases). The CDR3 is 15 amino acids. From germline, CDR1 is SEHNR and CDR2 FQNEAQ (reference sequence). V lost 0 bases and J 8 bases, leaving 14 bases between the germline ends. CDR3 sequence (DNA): TGTGCCAGCAGCTTAGCTGCCGTGGCAGGGGACATTCAGTACTTC. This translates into CASSLAAVAGDIQYF. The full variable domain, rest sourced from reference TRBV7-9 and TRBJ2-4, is DTGVSQNPRHKITKRGQNVTFRCDPISEHNRLYWYRQTLGQGPEFLTYFQNEAQLEKSRLLSDRFSAERPKGSFSTLEIQRTEQGDSAMYLCASSLAAVAGDIQYFGAGTRLSVL.

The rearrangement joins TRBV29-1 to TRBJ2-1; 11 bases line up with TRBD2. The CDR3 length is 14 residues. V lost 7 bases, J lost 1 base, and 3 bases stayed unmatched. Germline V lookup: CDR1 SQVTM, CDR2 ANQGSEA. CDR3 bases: TGCAGCGCTGCTAGCGGGAGGTCCTACAATGAGCAGTTCTTC. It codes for CSAASGRSYNEQFF.

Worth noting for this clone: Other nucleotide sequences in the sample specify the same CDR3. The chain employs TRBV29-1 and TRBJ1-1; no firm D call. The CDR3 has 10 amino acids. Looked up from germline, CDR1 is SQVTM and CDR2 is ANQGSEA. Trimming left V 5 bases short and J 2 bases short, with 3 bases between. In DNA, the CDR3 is TGCAGCGTTCAAAACACTGAAGCTTTCTTT. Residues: CSVQNTEAFF.

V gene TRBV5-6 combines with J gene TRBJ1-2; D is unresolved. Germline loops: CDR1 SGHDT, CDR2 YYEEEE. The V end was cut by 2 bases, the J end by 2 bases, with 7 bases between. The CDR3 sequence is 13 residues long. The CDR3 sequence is CASSLERNYGYTF. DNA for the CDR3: TGTGCCAGCAGCTTAGAAAGAAACTATGGCTACACCTTC.

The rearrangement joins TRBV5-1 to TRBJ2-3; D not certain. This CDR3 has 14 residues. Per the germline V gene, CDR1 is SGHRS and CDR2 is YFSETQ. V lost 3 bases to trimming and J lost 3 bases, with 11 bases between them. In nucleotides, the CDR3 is TGCGCCAGCAGCTCCGGTCCCTATACAGATACGCAGTATTTT. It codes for CASSSGPYTDTQYF.

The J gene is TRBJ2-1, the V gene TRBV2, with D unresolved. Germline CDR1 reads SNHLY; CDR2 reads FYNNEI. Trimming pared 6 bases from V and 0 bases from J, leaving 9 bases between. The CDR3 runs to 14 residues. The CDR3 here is CASRLSSSYNEQFF. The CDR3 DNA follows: TGTGCCAGCAGGTTGTCTAGCTCCTACAATGAGCAGTTCTTC. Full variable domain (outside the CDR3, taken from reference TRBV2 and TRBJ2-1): EPEVTQTPSHQVTQMGQEVILRCVPISNHLYFYWYRQILGQKVEFLVSFYNNEISEKSEIFDDQFSVERPDGSNFTLKIRSTKLEDSAMYFCASRLSSSYNEQFFGPGTRLTVL.

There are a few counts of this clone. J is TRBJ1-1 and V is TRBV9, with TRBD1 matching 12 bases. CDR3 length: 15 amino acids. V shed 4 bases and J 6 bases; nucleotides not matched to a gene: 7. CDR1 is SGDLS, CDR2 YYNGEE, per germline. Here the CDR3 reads CASSPEGTGGSEAFF. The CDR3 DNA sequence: TGTGCCAGCAGCCCAGAGGGGACAGGGGGCTCTGAAGCTTTCTTT.

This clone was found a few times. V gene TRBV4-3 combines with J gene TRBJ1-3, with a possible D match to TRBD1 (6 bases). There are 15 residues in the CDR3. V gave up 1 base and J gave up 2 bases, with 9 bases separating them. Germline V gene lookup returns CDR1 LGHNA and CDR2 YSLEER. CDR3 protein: CASSQGRGPGNTIYF. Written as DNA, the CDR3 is TGCGCCAGCAGCCAAGGCAGGGGACCTGGAAACACCATATATTTT.

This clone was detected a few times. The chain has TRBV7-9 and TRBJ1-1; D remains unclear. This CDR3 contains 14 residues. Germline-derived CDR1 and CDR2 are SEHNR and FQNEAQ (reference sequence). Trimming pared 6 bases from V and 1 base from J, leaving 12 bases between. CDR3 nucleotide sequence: TGTGCCAGCAGTTACCTAGACGGGAACACTGAAGCTTTCTTT. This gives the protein CASSYLDGNTEAFF.

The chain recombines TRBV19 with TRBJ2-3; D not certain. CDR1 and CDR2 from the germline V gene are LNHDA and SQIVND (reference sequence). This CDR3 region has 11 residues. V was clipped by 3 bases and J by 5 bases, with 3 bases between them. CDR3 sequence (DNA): TGTGCCAGTAGTATCGGAGATACGCAGTATTTT. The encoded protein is CASSIGDTQYF.

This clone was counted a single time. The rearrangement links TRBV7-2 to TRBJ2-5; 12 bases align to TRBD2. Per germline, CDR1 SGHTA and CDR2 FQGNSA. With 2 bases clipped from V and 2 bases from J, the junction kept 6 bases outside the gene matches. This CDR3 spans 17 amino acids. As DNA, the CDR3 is TGTGCCAGCAGCTTAAGAGGACTAGCGGGAACACAAGAGACCCAGTACTTC. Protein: CASSLRGLAGTQETQYF.

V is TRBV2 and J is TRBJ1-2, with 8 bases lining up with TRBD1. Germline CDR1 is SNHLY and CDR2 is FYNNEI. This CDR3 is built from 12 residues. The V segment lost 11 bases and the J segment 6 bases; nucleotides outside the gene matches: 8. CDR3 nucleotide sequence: TGTGCCCGCCGGACAGGGAGCGATGGCTACACCTTC. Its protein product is CARRTGSDGYTF.

The CDR3 DNA reads as TGTGCCAGCAGCCTGAAGGATCACAGGGTTCGCCACGAGCAGTACTTC. Translated, it gives CASSLKDHRVRHEQYF. This chain connects TRBV6-6 to TRBJ2-7; perhaps TRBD1 as D (6 bases). This CDR3 spans 16 amino acids. Germline V gene lookup returns CDR1 MNHNY and CDR2 SVGAGI (reference sequence). Trimming removed 6 bases from V and 5 bases from J, with 23 bases in between.

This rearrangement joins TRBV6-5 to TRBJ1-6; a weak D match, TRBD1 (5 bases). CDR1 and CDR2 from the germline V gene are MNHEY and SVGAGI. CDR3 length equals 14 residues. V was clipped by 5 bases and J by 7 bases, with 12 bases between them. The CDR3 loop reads CASSIGVLNSPLHF. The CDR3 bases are TGTGCCAGCAGTATAGGGGTATTAAATTCACCCCTCCACTTT.